These T cell receptor beta chains were read from a single sample in a study of T cell responses to AZD1222 COVID-19 vaccine. The protocol was immunoSEQ multiplex PCR, while the TCRdb copy is restricted to in-frame clones and leaves out a portion. The sample contains some 83,000 clones, around 89% of which appear only once. This specimen was peripheral blood, taken on day 0 of AZD1222 vaccination. These receptors originate from an adult in good health. Both conserved end residues are part of each CDR3. The D gene is left open where the match is weak. Size tells how often a clone was seen (once, few, many) or the class of an expanded clone, and some rows leave it out.

D gene	J gene	V gene	clone size	CDR3 DNA	CDR3 protein
NA	TRBJ1-1	TRBV29-1	NA	TGCAGCGTTCTTAGGTCAAAGAACACTGAAGCTTTCTTT	CSVLRSKNTEAFF
NA	TRBJ1-2	TRBV7-2	NA	TGTGCCAGCAGCTTAGGTACAGCCTATGGCTACACCTTC	CASSLGTAYGYTF
NA	TRBJ1-2	TRBV28	NA	TGTGCCAGCAGTAGCATCCGGGGATCCTATGGCTACACCTTC	CASSSIRGSYGYTF
TRBD2	TRBJ2-1	TRBV9	NA	TGTGCCAGCAACCGGGGGGATGAGCAGTTCTTC	CASNRGDEQFF
TRBD1	TRBJ2-1	TRBV5-1	once	TGCGCCAGCAGCTTGGCCCGGGACAGGGATGAGCAGTTCTTC	CASSLARDRDEQFF
NA	TRBJ2-3	TRBV30	NA	TGTGCCTGGAGTGTAAGGAACAGCGATACGCAGTATTTT	CAWSVRNSDTQYF
NA	TRBJ1-2	TRBV5-1	NA	TGCGCCAGCAGCTTGGGGGGACTTAACTATGGCTACACCTTC	CASSLGGLNYGYTF
NA	TRBJ2-7	TRBV5-1	NA	TGCGCCAGCAGCTTGGATCAGGTTAGGAGCTACGAGCAGTACTTC	CASSLDQVRSYEQYF
NA	TRBJ2-2	TRBV3-1/TRBV3-2	NA	TGTGCCAGCAGGCACGATTCCGGGGCCAACACCGGGGAGCTGTTTTTT	CASRHDSGANTGELFF
NA	TRBJ2-3	TRBV6-2/TRBV6-3	NA	TGTGCCAGCAGCCCGGGTTGGCGGGGTACGCAGTATTTT	CASSPGWRGTQYF
NA	TRBJ2-7	TRBV11-2	NA	TGTGCCAGCACCTCCCTTTCAGGGACGACCTACGAGCAGTACTTC	CASTSLSGTTYEQYF
NA	TRBJ1-5	TRBV25-1	NA	TGTGCCAGCAGTGAAGGCGGATACGCTAATCAGCCCCAGCATTTT	CASSEGGYANQPQHF
NA	TRBJ2-7	TRBV19	NA	TGTGCCAGTAAGGGGCAGGCCTCCTACGAGCAGTACTTC	CASKGQASYEQYF
TRBD1	TRBJ1-2	TRBV19	NA	TGTGCCAGTAGTCCATGGACAGGGGGGATCTATGGCTACACCTTC	CASSPWTGGIYGYTF
NA	TRBJ2-7	TRBV7-9	NA	TGTGCCAGCAGCTCAAATGCCCCCTGGGGGGTGAGATACTTC	CASSSNAPWGVRYF
NA	TRBJ2-7	TRBV14	NA	TGTGCCAGCAGCCAAGACCCCGTAGGTTACGAGCAGTACTTC	CASSQDPVGYEQYF
NA	TRBJ1-2	TRBV5-4	NA	TGTGCCAGCAGTTTAGACAGAGGGGGTGTCTATGGCTACACCTTC	CASSLDRGGVYGYTF
TRBD1	TRBJ1-1	TRBV10-2	NA	TGCGCCAGCAGTGAGTCAGGGACAGGGAACACTGAAGCTTTCTTT	CASSESGTGNTEAFF
NA	TRBJ1-3	TRBV28	NA	TGTGCCAGCAGTTTTGCGGGGTCTGGAAACACCATATATTTT	CASSFAGSGNTIYF
NA	TRBJ1-2	TRBV28	NA	TGTGCCAGCAGTTTAGGCGGCGCTACTAACTATGGCTACACCTTC	CASSLGGATNYGYTF
NA	TRBJ1-2	TRBV4-1	NA	TGCGCCAGCAGCCACTCCCCCCAGGGGCGAGCCTATGGCTACACCTTC	CASSHSPQGRAYGYTF
TRBD1	TRBJ1-2	TRBV7-8	NA	TGTGCCAGCAGCCAAGGAGTGGGACAGCTTAACTATGGCTACACCTTC	CASSQGVGQLNYGYTF
TRBD1	TRBJ1-4	TRBV7-2	NA	TGTGCCAGCAGCTTCCGACAGGGGCAAACTAATGAAAAACTGTTTTTT	CASSFRQGQTNEKLFF
NA	TRBJ1-1	TRBV5-1	NA	TGCGCCAGCAGTTCTTCTGGGGGAGGTGAAGCTTTCTTT	CASSSSGGGEAFF